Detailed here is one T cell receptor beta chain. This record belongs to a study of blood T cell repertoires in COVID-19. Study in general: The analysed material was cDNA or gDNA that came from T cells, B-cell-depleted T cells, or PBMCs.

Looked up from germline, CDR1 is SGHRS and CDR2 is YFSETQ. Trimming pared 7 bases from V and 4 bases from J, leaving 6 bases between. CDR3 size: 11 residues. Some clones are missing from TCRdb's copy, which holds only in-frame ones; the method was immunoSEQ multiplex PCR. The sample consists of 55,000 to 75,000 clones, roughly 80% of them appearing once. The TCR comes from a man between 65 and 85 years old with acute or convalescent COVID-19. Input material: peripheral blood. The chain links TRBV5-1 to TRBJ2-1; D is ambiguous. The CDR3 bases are TGCGCCAGCTCCGAGTACAATGAGCAGTTCTTC. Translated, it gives CASSEYNEQFF.